The 29 T cell receptor beta chains below come from one sample, sequenced in a study of CD8+CD57+ T cells in acquired aplastic anemia. The template used for profiling TCR beta VDJ and CDR3 was genomic DNA. One entry per CDR3 protein, called by TCRdb with MiXCR from the reads. The sample consists of around 170,000 distinct CDR3 sequences, just under 65% of them appearing once. Sequences were obtained from sorted CD4+, CD8+, or CD8+CD57+ T cells (not recorded which) from PBMCs. Receptors originate from a human donor in good health.

The chain combines TRBV7-9 with TRBJ2-7, with D maybe TRBD1 (6 bases). Trimming removed 3 bases at V and 2 bases at J, with 14 bases between. The CDR3 contains 15 residues. From germline, CDR1 is SEHNR and CDR2 FQNEAQ (reference sequence). The chain's CDR3 is CASSFSGAGAYEQYF. DNA for the CDR3: TGTGCCAGCAGCTTTTCAGGGGCAGGGGCCTACGAGCAGTACTTC.

This clonotype was observed a single time. The rearrangement joins TRBV6-1 to TRBJ1-2; perhaps TRBD1 as D (5 bases). V was trimmed by 5 bases and J by 7 bases, leaving 14 bases between them. The germline gives CDR1 MNHNS, CDR2 SASEGT. CDR3 length: 13 residues. The CDR3 sequence: CASSYGTHGGYTF. The DNA for the CDR3 is TGTGCCAGCAGTTACGGGACGCATGGTGGCTACACCTTC.

V and J are TRBV10-1 and TRBJ1-6, with no clear D. From germline, CDR1 is WNHNN and CDR2 SYGVQD (reference sequence). This CDR3 is 14 amino acids long. Between the trimmed V and J ends, which lost 6 bases and 5 bases, there was a span of 11 bases. In DNA form, the CDR3 reads TGCGCCAGCAGCGATCTACTAAATAATTCACCCCTCCACTTT. This gives the protein CASSDLLNNSPLHF.

J is TRBJ2-7 and V is TRBV20-1, with a tentative D call TRBD1 (5 bases). The CDR3 is 12 residues long. Germline CDR1 reads DFQATT; CDR2 reads SNEGSKA (reference sequence). With 1 base removed from V and 5 bases from J, the gap between germline ends came to 9 bases. CDR3 amino acids: CSARGRRDEQYF. The CDR3 DNA sequence: TGCAGTGCTAGAGGTCGCAGGGACGAGCAGTACTTC.

This clonotype was observed a few times. J is TRBJ2-2 and V is TRBV28; D gene uncertain. The CDR3 runs to 12 residues. Germline CDR1 reads MDHEN; CDR2 reads SYDVKM. V was trimmed by 3 bases and J by 6 bases, leaving 5 bases between them. CDR3 sequence reads: CASSLWAGELFF. The DNA of the CDR3 is TGTGCCAGCAGTTTGTGGGCCGGGGAGCTGTTTTTT.

At least ten counts were recorded for this clonotype. The rearrangement links TRBV13 to TRBJ2-7, with 9 bases lining up with TRBD1. Germline-derived CDR1 and CDR2 are PRHDT and FYEKMQ (reference sequence). Unmatched junction bases numbered 8, after V lost 5 bases and J lost 3 bases. This CDR3 is built from 15 residues. The CDR3 nucleotides read TGTGCCAGCAGCGCGGGGACAGGGCTCATCTACGAGCAGTACTTC. It is translated as CASSAGTGLIYEQYF.

The rearrangement joins TRBV6-1 to TRBJ2-3; D remains ambiguous. Germline V gene lookup returns CDR1 MNHNS and CDR2 SASEGT. The V and J ends lost 5 bases and 1 base respectively, with 10 bases between them. The CDR3 extends over 14 amino acids. The CDR3 nucleotides are TGTGCCAGCAGTTACGGCACAGGCACAGATACGCAGTATTTT. Residues: CASSYGTGTDTQYF.

This clonotype was detected ten times or more. The J gene is TRBJ2-7, the V gene TRBV15; 9 bases line up with TRBD1. After removal of 5 bases from V and 3 bases from J, the junction contained 5 bases not matched to a gene. Germline assignment: CDR1 LNHNV and CDR2 YYDKDF (reference sequence). The CDR3 contains 14 residues. CDR3 loop: CATSQPGQGYEQYF. In DNA, the CDR3 is TGTGCCACCAGCCAACCGGGACAGGGCTACGAGCAGTACTTC.

This clonotype was recorded at least ten times. The gene calls are TRBV9 and TRBJ1-1; D not resolved. The CDR3 runs to 13 residues. CDR1 and CDR2 from the germline V gene are SGDLS and YYNGEE. V was shortened by 0 bases and J by 0 bases, with 3 bases between the two germline ends. This CDR3 is CASSVVMNTEAFF. The DNA of the CDR3 is TGTGCCAGCAGCGTAGTTATGAACACTGAAGCTTTCTTT.

This chain links TRBV29-1 with TRBJ1-4; TRBD1 aligns across 10 bases. Germline assignment: CDR1 SQVTM and CDR2 ANQGSEA. V lost 1 base, J lost 8 bases, and 4 bases stayed unmatched. This CDR3 spans 14 amino acids. CDR3: CSVEGGTGVEKLFF. As DNA, the CDR3 is TGCAGCGTTGAAGGAGGGACAGGGGTCGAAAAACTGTTTTTT.

The V gene is TRBV15, the J gene TRBJ2-1; no reliable D call. CDR1 is LNHNV, CDR2 YYDKDF, per germline (reference sequence). Trimming pared 1 base from V and 5 bases from J, leaving 3 bases between. This CDR3 has 12 amino acids. CDR3 DNA sequence: TGTGCCACCAGCAGAGTTAACAATGAGCAGTTCTTC. This sequence encodes CATSRVNNEQFF. Together with reference TRBV15 and TRBJ2-1, the CDR3 gives the full variable domain: DAMVIQNPRYQVTQFGKPVTLSCSQTLNHNVMYWYQQKSSQAPKLLFHYYDKDFNNEADTPDNFQSRRPNTSFCFLDIRSPGLGDTAMYLCATSRVNNEQFFGPGTRLTVL.

J is TRBJ2-7 and V is TRBV10-2; no definite D call. Trimming took off 6 bases at V and 5 bases at J, with 8 bases between the two ends. The CDR3 spans 11 residues. CDR1 and CDR2 (germline): WSHSY, SAAADI. DNA of the CDR3: TGCGCCAGCAGGGCTAACGACGAGCAGTACTTC. This gives the protein CASRANDEQYF.

This clonotype was recorded at least ten times. V is TRBV5-1 and J is TRBJ2-1; 11 bases map to TRBD2. Germline CDR1 SGHRS, CDR2 YFSETQ. The CDR3 is made up of 17 amino acids. With V trimmed by 1 base and J by 4 bases, 7 bases remained unmatched. DNA of the CDR3: TGCGCCAGCAGCTTGTGGGTAGCGGGAGGGGATTACAATGAGCAGTTCTTC. Its protein product is CASSLWVAGGDYNEQFF.

This chain joins TRBV27 and TRBJ2-7; TRBD2 matches at 8 bases. J lost 0 bases, V lost 9 bases, and 10 bases had no gene match. The CDR3 has 15 amino acids. CDR1 is MNHEY, CDR2 SMNVEV, per germline (reference sequence). DNA for the CDR3: TGTGCCAGTGCCGGGACTAGGGAAAACTCCTACGAGCAGTACTTC. As protein: CASAGTRENSYEQYF.

V and J are TRBV12-3 or TRBV12-4 and TRBJ1-2, with 9 bases that match TRBD1. The length of the CDR3 is 12 residues. With 6 bases clipped from V and 7 bases from J, the junction kept 3 bases outside the gene matches. CDR3 DNA: TGTGCCAGCAGACAGGGGGCGGGTGGCTACACCTTC. Protein product: CASRQGAGGYTF.

The J gene is TRBJ1-2, the V gene TRBV24-1; D is perhaps TRBD1 (5 bases). Germline CDR1 and CDR2: KGHDR and SFDVKD. Trimming took off 5 bases at V and 0 bases at J, with 12 bases between the two ends. The CDR3 has 15 residues. The CDR3 bases are TGTGCCACCAGTGGGCCGGCAGGGACTAACTATGGCTACACCTTC. This sequence encodes CATSGPAGTNYGYTF.

The chain has TRBV2 and TRBJ2-1, with TRBD2 as a possible D gene (6 bases). The germline V gene has CDR1 SNHLY and CDR2 FYNNEI. The V and J ends lost 7 bases and 9 bases respectively, with 10 bases between them. The CDR3 loop spans 11 amino acids. The CDR3 DNA reads as TGTGCCAGCATGCTCGGGAGTGAGCAGTTCTTC. Its translation: CASMLGSEQFF. Supplemented by reference TRBV2 and TRBJ2-1, the full variable domain reads EPEVTQTPSHQVTQMGQEVILRCVPISNHLYFYWYRQILGQKVEFLVSFYNNEISEKSEIFDDQFSVERPDGSNFTLKIRSTKLEDSAMYFCASMLGSEQFFGPGTRLTVL.

V and J are TRBV15 and TRBJ2-5; D is uncertain. This CDR3 has 11 residues. CDR1 and CDR2 from the germline V gene are LNHNV and YYDKDF (reference sequence). The V end lost 2 bases, the J end lost 4 bases, and 2 bases lay between the germline ends. CDR3 DNA sequence: TGTGCCACCAGCAGAACAGAGACCCAGTACTTC. Residues: CATSRTETQYF.

This chain uses TRBV5-1 with TRBJ2-2; D remains unclear. The germline V gene encodes CDR1 SGHRS and CDR2 YFSETQ. Trimming pared 3 bases from V and 4 bases from J, leaving 13 bases between. The CDR3 totals 15 residues. The CDR3 DNA is TGCGCCAGCAGCTCCCGGACCCCCAGCACCGGGGAGCTGTTTTTT. Amino acid sequence: CASSSRTPSTGELFF.

This sequence joins TRBV5-1 and TRBJ2-3; possible D gene TRBD1, 5 bases. The DNA end lines up better with TRBJ1-5; the J call may be wrong. Germline V CDR1 and CDR2: SGHRS, YFSETQ. The CDR3 loop spans 15 amino acids. The CDR3 is CASSLAGRSTDTQHF. CDR3 bases: TGCGCCAGCAGCTTGGCGGGACGGAGCACAGATACGCAGCATTTT.

This sequence joins TRBV20-1 and TRBJ1-1; D call uncertain. V was pared by 6 bases and J by 1 base, with 15 bases between. The CDR3 consists of 14 residues. Germline values: CDR1 DFQATT, CDR2 SNEGSKA (reference sequence). In DNA, the CDR3 is TGCAGTGCACCCCTCGGGCCCGAGAACACTGAAGCTTTCTTT. The encoded protein is CSAPLGPENTEAFF.

The genes are TRBV19 and TRBJ2-6; no clear D gene. Germline V gene lookup returns CDR1 LNHDA and CDR2 SQIVND (reference sequence). The CDR3 loop spans 18 amino acids. Trimming took off 3 bases at V and 0 bases at J, with 15 bases between the two ends. The CDR3 sequence is CASSMFLAGSSGANVLTF. As DNA, the CDR3 is TGTGCCAGTAGTATGTTTCTCGCAGGAAGCTCTGGGGCCAACGTCCTGACTTTC.

V usage is TRBV5-6 and J usage is TRBJ2-7, with D perhaps matching TRBD1 (5 bases). This CDR3 is 15 amino acids long. Per the germline V gene, CDR1 is SGHDT and CDR2 is YYEEEE. Trimming stripped 10 bases from V and 6 bases from J, with 26 bases between. The CDR3 DNA reads TGTGCCTGGAGTTCCACAGGATTGCGGACCTGCGAGCAGTACTTC. The encoded protein is CAWSSTGLRTCEQYF.

The rearrangement links TRBV2 to TRBJ1-1; 8 nucleotides agree with TRBD1. The junction had 5 bases not matched to a gene; V was cut back by 7 bases and J by 4 bases. Germline-derived CDR1 and CDR2 are SNHLY and FYNNEI. This CDR3 region has 13 residues. The CDR3 sequence: CASTDRVGTEAFF. For the CDR3, the DNA is TGTGCCAGCACGGACAGGGTTGGCACTGAAGCTTTCTTT.

This chain connects TRBV20-1 to TRBJ2-1; TRBD2 aligns across 15 bases. The CDR3 length is 17 residues. J was trimmed by 0 bases and V by 3 bases; bases with no gene match: 3. In germline, CDR1 is DFQATT, CDR2 SNEGSKA (reference sequence). CDR3 residues: CSARGTSGGSSYNEQFF. CDR3 coding DNA: TGCAGTGCTAGGGGGACTAGCGGGGGGAGCTCCTACAATGAGCAGTTCTTC.

The chain employs TRBV20-1 and TRBJ1-3, with D tentatively TRBD1 (5 bases). The CDR3 totals 15 residues. V lost 5 bases to trimming and J lost 3 bases, with 17 bases between them. The germline V gene encodes CDR1 DFQATT and CDR2 SNEGSKA (reference sequence). CDR3 sequence: CSAGMNRGGGNTIYF. CDR3 bases: TGCAGTGCTGGGATGAATAGGGGAGGTGGAAACACCATATATTTT.

This clonotype was seen just once. The chain employs TRBV7-9 and TRBJ1-1, with D perhaps TRBD1 (5 bases). V lost 3 bases to trimming and J lost 0 bases, with 8 bases between them. Per the germline V gene, CDR1 is SEHNR and CDR2 is FQNEAQ (reference sequence). The CDR3 sequence is 14 residues long. CDR3 region: CASSFGAMNTEAFF. CDR3 DNA sequence: TGTGCCAGCAGCTTCGGGGCCATGAACACTGAAGCTTTCTTT.

J is TRBJ2-2 and V is TRBV24-1; D remains ambiguous. The CDR3 consists of 14 residues. V was clipped by 3 bases and J by 5 bases, with 9 bases between them. The V gene's germline CDR1 is KGHDR and CDR2 SFDVKD. The CDR3 here is CATSDPARTGELFF. Here the CDR3 DNA reads TGTGCCACCAGTGATCCAGCCCGAACCGGGGAGCTGTTTTTT.

This clonotype has only a few counts. The chain recombines TRBV10-3 with TRBJ2-1; 11 bases map to TRBD1. J gave up 7 bases and V 7 bases, and 12 bases lay outside the gene matches. The CDR3 has 16 amino acids. Germline V CDR1 and CDR2: ENHRY, SYGVKD. The CDR3 nucleotides read TGTGCCATCATCCACCGCCGGGACAGGGGGAGGAATGAGCAGTTCTTC. As protein: CAIIHRRDRGRNEQFF.